One and the same sample provided the 23 T cell receptor beta chains below, sequenced in a study of shared clonotypes between healthy human individuals. Method: immunoSEQ multiplex PCR; TCRdb's copy keeps in-frame clones and lacks some. The top ten hold approximately 0.5% of the sample, which has 1,100,000 or so clones, approximately 78% seen once. Specimen: memory CD4+ T cells from PBMCs. Subset denoted: CD45RA-negative fraction. These TCRs come from a man aged 18 to 30 in good health. Some clones in this sample may be carry-over from other donors' samples.

The chain couples TRBV7-9 to TRBJ2-3, with D perhaps TRBD1 (6 bases). This CDR3 is 12 amino acids long. The ends were cut back, 8 bases at V and 8 bases at J, with 14 bases in the middle. Looked up from germline, CDR1 is SEHNR and CDR2 is FQNEAQ (reference sequence). DNA of the CDR3: TGTGCCAGCGACACAAACAGGGTTACGCAGTATTTT. This codes for CASDTNRVTQYF.

This chain joins TRBV30 and TRBJ2-7; D might be TRBD1 (5 bases). CDR1 is GTSNPN and CDR2 is SVGIG in the germline V gene (reference sequence). The V end was cut by 5 bases, the J end by 4 bases, with 15 bases between. CDR3 length: 13 amino acids. CDR3 nucleotides: TGTGCCTGGGGTAGACAGCCCGAGTACGAGCAGTACTTC. This codes for CAWGRQPEYEQYF.

The chain uses TRBV2 and TRBJ1-5, with 12 bases matching TRBD1. In germline, CDR1 is SNHLY, CDR2 FYNNEI. V trimming: 7 bases; J trimming: 7 bases; junction bases outside the gene matches: 14. This CDR3 comprises 17 residues. CDR3 protein: CASTILRDRGQGQPQHF. The CDR3, as DNA: TGTGCCAGCACGATACTCCGGGACAGGGGGCAAGGACAGCCCCAGCATTTT.

The chain employs TRBV10-2 and TRBJ2-1, with D perhaps TRBD2 (6 bases). This CDR3 has 14 amino acids. CDR1 is WSHSY and CDR2 is SAAADI in the germline V gene. Trimming stripped 6 bases from V and 6 bases from J, with 15 bases between. The DNA of the CDR3 is TGCGCCAGCAGCAGTCGGGGAGGTCCCAATGAGCAGTTCTTC. Its protein is CASSSRGGPNEQFF.

This clone was detected a few times. The chain joins TRBV18 to TRBJ1-2; no clear D. Germline CDR1 is KGHSH and CDR2 is LQKENI. CDR3 length: 17 amino acids. V was cut by 0 bases and J by 1 base, with 15 bases left in between. The chain's CDR3 is CASSPPMGSGLNYGYTF. The CDR3 DNA sequence: TGTGCCAGCTCACCACCCATGGGATCAGGACTTAACTATGGCTACACCTTC.

This clone was detected a few times. This chain connects TRBV11-2 to TRBJ2-7, with D perhaps TRBD1 (6 bases). V lost 4 bases to trimming and J lost 3 bases, with 10 bases between them. Looked up from germline, CDR1 is SGHAT and CDR2 is FQNNGV. CDR3 size: 13 residues. The CDR3 region is CASSSSRGYEQYF. For the CDR3, the DNA is TGTGCCAGCAGCTCCTCCAGGGGCTACGAGCAGTACTTC. The variable domain in full, with the rest retrieved from reference TRBV11-2 and TRBJ2-7, is EAGVAQSPRYKIIEKRQSVAFWCNPISGHATLYWYQQILGQGPKLLIQFQNNGVVDDSQLPKDRFSAERLKGVDSTLKIQPAKLEDSAVYLCASSSSRGYEQYFGPGTRLTVT.

V and J are TRBV5-1 and TRBJ2-3; maybe TRBD1 (5 bases). Deletions cut 3 bases from V and 1 base from J, with 18 bases between. The CDR3 sequence is 17 residues long. Germline V gene sequence: CDR1 SGHRS, CDR2 YFSETQ. This CDR3 is CASSSLLGPTGTDTQYF. The CDR3 DNA reads as TGCGCCAGCAGCTCATTGCTGGGGCCGACGGGCACAGATACGCAGTATTTT.

The chain recombines TRBV28 with TRBJ1-2; TRBD1 might be the D (5 bases). V lost 3 bases to trimming and J lost 4 bases, with 15 bases between them. CDR1 MDHEN and CDR2 SYDVKM come from the germline V gene. The CDR3 sequence is 15 residues long. CDR3: CASSFSGAIGYGYTF. As DNA, the CDR3 is TGTGCCAGCAGTTTTTCCGGGGCAATCGGCTATGGCTACACCTTC.

The rearrangement uses TRBV28 and TRBJ2-7; 9 nucleotides agree with TRBD2. V shed 4 bases, J shed 0 bases, and the junction held 19 bases outside the gene matches. Germline V gene sequence: CDR1 MDHEN, CDR2 SYDVKM. The CDR3 totals 20 residues. CDR3 coding DNA: TGTGCCAGCAGTTCTGACGAGGCTAGCGGGATCTACCCCCGCTCCTACGAGCAGTACTTC. Translated: CASSSDEASGIYPRSYEQYF.

This clone appeared a single time. This chain connects TRBV18 to TRBJ2-7; 9 bases match TRBD2. V dropped 5 bases and J dropped 3; count of bases not matched to a gene: 5. CDR3 size: 14 residues. Germline CDR1 reads KGHSH; CDR2 reads LQKENI. As DNA, the CDR3 is TGTGCCAGCTCATTTGGGACTAGCAGCTACGAGCAGTACTTC. Translating it yields CASSFGTSSYEQYF.

In its sample, this clone was seen a few times. The chain is built from TRBV7-3 and TRBJ2-1; D is unclear. This CDR3 comprises 15 residues. Germline CDR1 reads SGHTA; CDR2 reads FQGTGA. Trimming removed 1 base at V and 8 bases at J, with 15 bases between. The CDR3 spells CASSLRRPSIDEQFF. The CDR3 DNA is TGTGCCAGCAGCTTAAGACGTCCCTCCATCGATGAGCAGTTCTTC.

This clone showed up just a few times. The chain links TRBV5-1 to TRBJ1-3; D is undetermined. Trimming pared 5 bases from V and 0 bases from J, leaving 9 bases between. The CDR3 has 14 residues. Looked up from germline, CDR1 is SGHRS and CDR2 is YFSETQ. The CDR3 region has the DNA TGCGCCAGCAGGACTTCGTCCTCTGGAAACACCATATATTTT. This encodes CASRTSSSGNTIYF. Together with reference TRBV5-1 and TRBJ1-3, the CDR3 gives the full variable domain: KAGVTQTPRYLIKTRGQQVTLSCSPISGHRSVSWYQQTPGQGLQFLFEYFSETQRNKGNFPGRFSGRQFSNSRSEMNVSTLELGDSALYLCASRTSSSGNTIYFGEGSWLTVV.

This chain links TRBV4-1 with TRBJ2-3, with 8 bases lining up with TRBD2. CDR3 length equals 16 residues. The germline gives CDR1 MGHRA, CDR2 YSYEKL. V was pared by 0 bases and J by 2 bases, with 4 bases of the junction left unmatched. The CDR3 spells CASSQDSREVTDTQYF. CDR3 coding DNA: TGCGCCAGCAGCCAAGATTCGCGGGAGGTCACAGATACGCAGTATTTT.

The V gene is TRBV30, the J gene TRBJ1-4; D possibly corresponds to TRBD1 (5 bases). From germline, CDR1 is GTSNPN and CDR2 SVGIG (reference sequence). Trimming cost V 0 bases and J 0 bases, with 8 bases left between them. The CDR3 runs 15 residues. This chain's CDR3 is CAWSVTGATNEKLFF. As DNA, the CDR3 is TGTGCCTGGAGTGTAACGGGGGCAACTAATGAAAAACTGTTTTTT. Complete variable domain (other parts from reference TRBV30 and TRBJ1-4): SQTIHQWPATLVQPVGSPLSLECTVEGTSNPNLYWYRQAAGRGLQLLFYSVGIGQISSEVPQNLSASRPQDRQFILSSKKLLLSDSGFYLCAWSVTGATNEKLFFGSGTQLSVL.

The chain couples TRBV21-1 to TRBJ2-7; the table's D call TRBD1 went unverified against the DNA. TRBV21-1 is deemed a pseudogene. The CDR3 covers 16 residues. CDR3 sequence: CASSGRDRGLPYEQYF. CDR3 bases: TGTGCCAGCAGCGGGAGGGACAGGGGGCTCCCCTACGAGCAGTACTTC.

The genes are TRBV28 and TRBJ2-7, with a weak D call TRBD1 (5 bases). The V gene lost 3 bases and the J gene lost 9 bases, with 18 bases spanning the gap. CDR3 size: 14 residues. In germline, CDR1 is MDHEN, CDR2 SYDVKM. The CDR3 loop reads CASSFSRTPLGQYF. In DNA, the CDR3 is TGTGCCAGCAGTTTTTCCAGGACACCCCTCGGGCAGTACTTC. Using reference TRBV28 and TRBJ2-7 for the parts outside the CDR3, the full variable domain is DVKVTQSSRYLVKRTGEKVFLECVQDMDHENMFWYRQDPGLGLRLIYFSYDVKMKEKGDIPEGYSVSREKKERFSLILESASTNQTSMYLCASSFSRTPLGQYFGPGTRLTVT.

In this sample, this clone turned up once. CDR3 nucleotide sequence: TGTGCCAGCAGCCAGACTAGCGGGAGGTCAAATGAGCAGTTCTTC. Residues: CASSQTSGRSNEQFF. The chain combines TRBV4-2 with TRBJ2-1; TRBD2 agrees at 13 bases. Per the germline V gene, CDR1 is LGHNA and CDR2 is YNFKEQ. With 3 bases clipped from V and 7 bases from J, the junction kept 3 bases outside the gene matches. This CDR3 contains 15 residues.

The V call is TRBV4-2, the J call TRBJ1-5, with a tentative D call TRBD1 (5 bases). This CDR3 contains 15 residues. V lost 5 bases, J lost 0 bases, and 11 bases lay in between. Looked up from germline, CDR1 is LGHNA and CDR2 is YNFKEQ. CDR3 bases: TGTGCCAGCAGCGTCGACGGGGGTAGCAATCAGCCCCAGCATTTT. Its protein is CASSVDGGSNQPQHF.

The chain links TRBV6-1 to TRBJ2-3; 9 nucleotides align to TRBD1. J gave up 3 bases and V 8 bases, and 9 bases lay outside the gene matches. Germline lookup yields CDR1 MNHNS and CDR2 SASEGT. The CDR3 runs 15 residues. The CDR3 reads CASQLYDRGTDTQYF. CDR3 DNA: TGTGCCAGCCAGTTGTATGACAGGGGGACAGATACGCAGTATTTT.

The J gene is TRBJ2-7, the V gene TRBV30; TRBD2 matches 7 bases. Germline loops: CDR1 GTSNPN, CDR2 SVGIG (reference sequence). The CDR3 loop spans 12 amino acids. This chain's CDR3 is CAQESGIYEQYF. Written as DNA, the CDR3 is TGTGCTCAAGAGAGCGGGATCTACGAGCAGTACTTC.

The rearrangement uses TRBV30 and TRBJ2-3; 7 nucleotides agree with TRBD2. Germline V gene lookup returns CDR1 GTSNPN and CDR2 SVGIG (reference sequence). CDR3 size: 15 residues. V gave up 2 bases and J gave up 2 bases; unmatched junction bases: 7. CDR3 amino acids: CAWSSAGPFTDTQYF. The CDR3 DNA reads TGTGCCTGGAGTTCAGCGGGACCCTTCACAGATACGCAGTATTTT.

This clone showed up just once. The CDR3 protein is CASRLRGFTDTQYF. The CDR3, as DNA: TGTGCCAGCAGACTCCGGGGTTTCACAGATACGCAGTATTTT. The rearrangement uses TRBV28 and TRBJ2-3; TRBD2 is a possible D gene (5 bases). The CDR3 sequence is 14 residues long. V was cut by 6 bases and J by 2 bases, with 12 bases left in between. Germline CDR1 reads MDHEN; CDR2 reads SYDVKM.

CDR3 nucleotide sequence: TGCAGCGTTGGGGAAAGGACAGAGACCCAGTACTTC. Protein: CSVGERTETQYF. This sequence joins TRBV29-1 and TRBJ2-5, with D uncertain. Looked up from germline, CDR1 is SQVTM and CDR2 is ANQGSEA. CDR3 length equals 12 residues. Trimming shortened V by 4 bases and J by 4 bases, and 10 bases separated the two germline ends.